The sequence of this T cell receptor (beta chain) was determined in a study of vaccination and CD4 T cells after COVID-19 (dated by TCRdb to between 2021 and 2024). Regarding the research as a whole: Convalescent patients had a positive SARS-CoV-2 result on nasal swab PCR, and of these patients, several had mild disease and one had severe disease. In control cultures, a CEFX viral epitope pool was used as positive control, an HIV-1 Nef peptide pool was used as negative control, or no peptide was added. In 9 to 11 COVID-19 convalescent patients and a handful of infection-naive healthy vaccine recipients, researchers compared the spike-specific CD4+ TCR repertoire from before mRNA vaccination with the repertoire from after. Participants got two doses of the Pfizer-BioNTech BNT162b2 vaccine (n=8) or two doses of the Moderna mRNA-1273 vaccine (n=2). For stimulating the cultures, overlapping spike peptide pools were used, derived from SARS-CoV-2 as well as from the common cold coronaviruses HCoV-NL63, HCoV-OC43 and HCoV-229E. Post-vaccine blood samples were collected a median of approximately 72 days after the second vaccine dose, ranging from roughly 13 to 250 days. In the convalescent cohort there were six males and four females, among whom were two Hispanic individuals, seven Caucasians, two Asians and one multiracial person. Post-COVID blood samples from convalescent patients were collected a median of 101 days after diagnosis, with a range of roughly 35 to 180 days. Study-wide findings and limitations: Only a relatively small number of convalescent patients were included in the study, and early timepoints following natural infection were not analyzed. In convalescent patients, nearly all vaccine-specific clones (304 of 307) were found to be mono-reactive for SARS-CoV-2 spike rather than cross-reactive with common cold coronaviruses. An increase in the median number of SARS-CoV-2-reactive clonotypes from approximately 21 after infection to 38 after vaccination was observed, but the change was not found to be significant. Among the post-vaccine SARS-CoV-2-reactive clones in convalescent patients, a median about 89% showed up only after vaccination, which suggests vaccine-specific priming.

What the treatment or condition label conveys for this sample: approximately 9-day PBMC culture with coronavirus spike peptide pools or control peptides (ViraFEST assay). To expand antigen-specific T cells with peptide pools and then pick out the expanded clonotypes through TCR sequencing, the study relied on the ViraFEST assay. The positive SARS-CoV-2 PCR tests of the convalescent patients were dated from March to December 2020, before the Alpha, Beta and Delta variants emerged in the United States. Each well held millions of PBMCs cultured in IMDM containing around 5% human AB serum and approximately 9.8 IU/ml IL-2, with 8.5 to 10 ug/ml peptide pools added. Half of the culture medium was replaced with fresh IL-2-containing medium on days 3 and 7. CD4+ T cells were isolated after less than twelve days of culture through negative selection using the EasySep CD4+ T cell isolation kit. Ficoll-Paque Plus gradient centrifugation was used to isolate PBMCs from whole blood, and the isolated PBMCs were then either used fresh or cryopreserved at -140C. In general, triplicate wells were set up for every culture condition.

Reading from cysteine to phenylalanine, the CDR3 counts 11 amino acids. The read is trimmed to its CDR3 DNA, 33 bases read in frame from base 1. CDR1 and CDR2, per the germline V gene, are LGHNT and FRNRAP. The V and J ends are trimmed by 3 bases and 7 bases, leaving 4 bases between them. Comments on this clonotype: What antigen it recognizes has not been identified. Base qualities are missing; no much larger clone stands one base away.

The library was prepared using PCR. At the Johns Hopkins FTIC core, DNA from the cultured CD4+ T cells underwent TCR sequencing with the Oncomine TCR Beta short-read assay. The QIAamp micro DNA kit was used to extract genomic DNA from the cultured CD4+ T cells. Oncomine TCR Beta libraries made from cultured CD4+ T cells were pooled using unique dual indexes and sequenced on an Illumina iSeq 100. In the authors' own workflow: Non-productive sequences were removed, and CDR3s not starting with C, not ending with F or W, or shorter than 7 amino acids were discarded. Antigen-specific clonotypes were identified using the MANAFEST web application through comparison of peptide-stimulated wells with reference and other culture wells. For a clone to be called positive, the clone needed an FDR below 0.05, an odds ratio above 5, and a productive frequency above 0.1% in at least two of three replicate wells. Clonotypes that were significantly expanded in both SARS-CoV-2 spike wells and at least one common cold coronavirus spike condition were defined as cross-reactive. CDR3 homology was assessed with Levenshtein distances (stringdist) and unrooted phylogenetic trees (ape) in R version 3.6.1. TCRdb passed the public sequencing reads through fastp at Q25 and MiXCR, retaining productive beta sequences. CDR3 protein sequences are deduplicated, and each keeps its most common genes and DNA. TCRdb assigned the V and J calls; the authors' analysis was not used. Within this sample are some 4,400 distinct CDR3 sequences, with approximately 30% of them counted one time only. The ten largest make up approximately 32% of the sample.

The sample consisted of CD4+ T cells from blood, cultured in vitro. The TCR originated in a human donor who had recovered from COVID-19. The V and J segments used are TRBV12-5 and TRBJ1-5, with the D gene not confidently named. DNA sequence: TGTGCTAGTGGTTTTCACCAGCCCCAGCATTTT. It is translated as CASGFHQPQHF.